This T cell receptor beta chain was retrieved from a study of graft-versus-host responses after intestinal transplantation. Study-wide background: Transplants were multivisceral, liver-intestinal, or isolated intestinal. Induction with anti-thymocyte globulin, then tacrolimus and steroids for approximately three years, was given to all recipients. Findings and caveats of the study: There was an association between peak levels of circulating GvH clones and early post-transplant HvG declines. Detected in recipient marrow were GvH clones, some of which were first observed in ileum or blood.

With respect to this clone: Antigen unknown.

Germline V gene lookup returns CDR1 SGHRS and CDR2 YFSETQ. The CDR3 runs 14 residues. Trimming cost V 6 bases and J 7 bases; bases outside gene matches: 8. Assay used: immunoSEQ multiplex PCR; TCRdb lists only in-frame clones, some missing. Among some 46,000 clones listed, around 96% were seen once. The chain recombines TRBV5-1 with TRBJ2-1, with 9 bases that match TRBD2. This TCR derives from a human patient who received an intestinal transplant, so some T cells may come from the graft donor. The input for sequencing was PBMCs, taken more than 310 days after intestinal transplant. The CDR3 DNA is TGCGCCAGCAATGGCGGGGGGGCGCCGAATGAGCAGTTCTTC. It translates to CASNGGGAPNEQFF.